Each of the 23 T cell receptor beta chains below was sequenced from the same sample in a study of cytomegalovirus exposure and HLA in healthy donors. This PCR relied on a set of 60 Vbeta primers and 13 Jbeta primers. Generated by immunoSEQ multiplex PCR, the TCRdb table keeps only in-frame clones and is missing some. The top ten hold about 1% of the sample, which has under 200,000 clones, roughly 84% seen once. The specimen was PBMCs. Receptors were obtained from a man aged 25 to 40 in good health and CMV-seronegative.

This clone was seen only a few times. The CDR3 region has the DNA TGCGCCAGCAGCCTGGGACAGAGCTCTGGGGCCAACGTCCTGACTTTC. This sequence encodes CASSLGQSSGANVLTF. The chain links TRBV5-1 to TRBJ2-6, with 7 bases lining up with TRBD1. J lost 0 bases, V lost 4 bases, and 4 bases had no gene match. The V gene's germline CDR1 is SGHRS and CDR2 YFSETQ. The CDR3 is made up of 16 amino acids.

This clone showed up just once. V is TRBV18 and J is TRBJ2-3; weak D call: TRBD1 (6 bases). CDR3 length: 15 residues. From germline, CDR1 is KGHSH and CDR2 LQKENI. Trimming left V 2 bases short and J 8 bases short, with 17 bases between. The CDR3 loop reads CASSPIDRTTGTQYF. Here the CDR3 DNA reads TGTGCCAGCTCACCAATTGACAGGACCACGGGTACGCAGTATTTT.

The V call is TRBV19, the J call TRBJ2-1, with 8 nucleotides matching TRBD2. The V segment lost 9 bases and the J segment 5 bases; nucleotides outside the gene matches: 12. The length of the CDR3 is 15 residues. Germline assignment: CDR1 LNHDA and CDR2 SQIVND (reference sequence). The CDR3 DNA is TGTGCCAGCAGAGACTTAGCGGGGTCTCACAATGAGCAGTTCTTC. Protein sequence: CASRDLAGSHNEQFF.

V usage is TRBV29-1 and J usage is TRBJ1-2; 9 positions match TRBD1. V dropped 3 bases and J dropped 2; count of bases not matched to a gene: 4. Germline V gives CDR1 SQVTM, CDR2 ANQGSEA. CDR3 length: 14 amino acids. The CDR3 sequence is CSVEFGQGNYGYTF. DNA for the CDR3: TGCAGCGTTGAGTTTGGACAGGGGAACTATGGCTACACCTTC.

The chain has TRBV7-3 and TRBJ2-7; no clear D gene. The germline V and J ends were trimmed by 2 bases and 2 bases, with 10 bases remaining between them. CDR3 size: 14 residues. Germline lookup yields CDR1 SGHTA and CDR2 FQGTGA. The CDR3 DNA follows: TGTGCCAGCAGCTTACAGGCAGGTCCCTACGAGCAGTACTTC. Translating gives CASSLQAGPYEQYF.

The DNA of the CDR3 is TGTGCCAGCAGCTTAGGACTAGCGGGAGCAGATACGCAGTATTTT. Translated: CASSLGLAGADTQYF. The chain carries TRBV7-3 and TRBJ2-3, with 13 bases fitting TRBD2. The V gene's germline CDR1 is SGHTA and CDR2 FQGTGA. Unmatched junction bases numbered 0, after V lost 2 bases and J lost 4 bases. The CDR3 has 15 amino acids.

To note about this clone: Mismatch with germline at one junction end may stem from a read error. The rearrangement links TRBV2 to TRBJ1-6; 7 bases are shared with TRBD1. Germline V gene sequence: CDR1 SNHLY, CDR2 FYNNEI. The length of the CDR3 is 14 residues. The CDR3 is CASREGQDNSPLHF. The CDR3 DNA reads as TGTGCCAGCAGAGAAGGACAGGATAATTCACCCCTCCACTTT.

The chain couples TRBV30 to TRBJ2-5; D call uncertain. Germline CDR1 reads GTSNPN; CDR2 reads SVGIG (reference sequence). The CDR3 runs 11 residues. V was cut by 5 bases and J by 5 bases, with 9 bases left in between. CDR3 loop: CAWATRETQYF. In DNA form, the CDR3 reads TGTGCCTGGGCTACTCGGGAGACCCAGTACTTC.

In DNA, the CDR3 is TGTGCCAGCAGTTACACACCCAGGGAAATGGAGACCCAGTACTTC. Its translation is CASSYTPREMETQYF. V is TRBV6-5 and J is TRBJ2-5; TRBD1 is a possible D gene (5 bases). The V end lost 2 bases, the J end lost 5 bases, and 15 bases lay between the germline ends. The CDR3 is made up of 15 amino acids. CDR1 is MNHEY and CDR2 is SVGAGI in the germline V gene.

The V call is TRBV27, the J call TRBJ2-3, with D possibly matching TRBD1 (6 bases). The ends were cut back, 5 bases at V and 2 bases at J, with 23 bases in the middle. This CDR3 has 18 amino acids. Germline CDR1 MNHEY, CDR2 SMNVEV (reference sequence). CDR3 sequence: CASSPNPRQAPYTDTQYF. DNA of the CDR3: TGTGCCAGCAGTCCGAACCCAAGACAGGCCCCATACACAGATACGCAGTATTTT.

V and J are TRBV5-1 and TRBJ2-7; D is possibly TRBD2 (6 bases). The CDR3 is made up of 15 amino acids. The ends were cut back, 2 bases at V and 8 bases at J, with 20 bases in the middle. The germline CDR1 and CDR2 sequences are SGHRS and YFSETQ. The CDR3, as DNA: TGCGCCAGCAGCTTTGGGGACTTAGGACCTACTCAGCAGTACTTC. Amino acid sequence: CASSFGDLGPTQQYF.

This rearrangement joins TRBV5-1 to TRBJ1-1, with D perhaps TRBD1 (5 bases). Germline-derived CDR1 and CDR2 are SGHRS and YFSETQ. Trimming pared 6 bases from V and 0 bases from J, leaving 15 bases between. The CDR3 is made up of 15 amino acids. CDR3 sequence: CASKVMGGMNTEAFF. The CDR3 DNA is TGCGCCAGCAAGGTCATGGGGGGGATGAACACTGAAGCTTTCTTT.

V and J are TRBV14 and TRBJ2-1; D gene uncertain. V was clipped by 8 bases and J by 4 bases, with 15 bases between them. From germline, CDR1 is SGHDN and CDR2 FVKESK. This CDR3 has 14 amino acids. This CDR3 is CASFRGELYNEQFF. The CDR3 region has the DNA TGTGCCAGCTTTCGAGGAGAGTTGTACAATGAGCAGTTCTTC.

This chain joins TRBV4-3 and TRBJ2-3; TRBD2 aligns across 12 bases. The junction had 13 bases not matched to a gene; V was cut back by 0 bases and J by 3 bases. CDR3 length: 20 residues. Germline V CDR1 and CDR2: LGHNA, YSLEER. The CDR3 sequence is CASSQEDLTSGRVRTDTQYF. CDR3 nucleotide sequence: TGCGCCAGCAGCCAAGAGGATCTGACTAGCGGGAGAGTCAGGACAGATACGCAGTATTTT.

The rearrangement uses TRBV7-2 and TRBJ2-2; a weak D match, TRBD1 (5 bases). The CDR3 is 14 amino acids. The germline CDR1 and CDR2 sequences are SGHTA and FQGNSA. The ends were cut back, 1 base at V and 8 bases at J, with 11 bases in the middle. CDR3 coding DNA: TGTGCCAGCAGCTTAGTAGGGGTCGGTGGGGAGCTGTTTTTT. Translated: CASSLVGVGGELFF.

The V and J genes are TRBV5-8 and TRBJ1-4, with TRBD1 matching over 8 bases. V was clipped by 3 bases and J by 10 bases; unmatched bases: 8. CDR3 size: 14 residues. The germline V gene encodes CDR1 SGHTS and CDR2 YDEGEE. Here the CDR3 reads CASSSTGDNGKLFF. The CDR3 nucleotides read TGTGCCAGCAGCTCGACAGGGGACAACGGAAAACTGTTTTTT.

The chain has TRBV6-6 and TRBJ2-7; a weak D match, TRBD2 (5 bases). The CDR3 contains 14 residues. CDR1 and CDR2 from the germline V gene are MNHNY and SVGAGI (reference sequence). V lost 0 bases and J lost 3, with 9 bases in between. Here the CDR3 DNA reads TGTGCCAGCAGTTACTCGAGCACTAGCTACGAGCAGTACTTC. It specifies CASSYSSTSYEQYF.

DNA of the CDR3: TGTGCCAGCAGTTTAAGGGGGGGGGAGTACGAGCAGTACTTC. Residues: CASSLRGGEYEQYF. V is TRBV28 and J is TRBJ2-7; weak D call: TRBD2 (7 bases). Trimming removed 2 bases at V and 4 bases at J, with 12 bases between. The CDR3 runs to 14 residues. The germline CDR1 and CDR2 sequences are MDHEN and SYDVKM.

The CDR3 DNA follows: TGTGCCAGCAGTCCACCCGGGACAGGCGGGGAGCAGTACTTC. As protein: CASSPPGTGGEQYF. The chain employs TRBV27 and TRBJ2-7, with TRBD1 identical over 8 bases. Germline loops: CDR1 MNHEY, CDR2 SMNVEV (reference sequence). With 5 bases clipped from V and 7 bases from J, the junction kept 10 bases outside the gene matches. The CDR3 loop spans 14 amino acids.

This chain connects TRBV6-6 to TRBJ2-1; TRBD2 aligns across 8 bases. From germline, CDR1 is MNHNY and CDR2 SVGAGI (reference sequence). This CDR3 is built from 14 residues. The junction had 6 bases not matched to a gene; V was cut back by 7 bases and J by 4 bases. CDR3 region: CASTIAGRYNEQFF. The CDR3 nucleotides read TGTGCCAGCACTATAGCGGGAAGGTACAATGAGCAGTTCTTC.

The V call is TRBV11-2, the J call TRBJ1-6, with D perhaps TRBD1 (5 bases). CDR1 and CDR2 from the germline V gene are SGHAT and FQNNGV. V was shortened by 1 base and J by 8 bases, with 18 bases between the two germline ends. There are 17 residues in the CDR3. In nucleotides, the CDR3 is TGTGCCAGCAGCTTAGTGGGGGGACGAAGGGTTTATTCACCCCTCCACTTT. Amino acid sequence: CASSLVGGRRVYSPLHF. The full variable domain, with the rest looked up from reference TRBV11-2 and TRBJ1-6, is EAGVAQSPRYKIIEKRQSVAFWCNPISGHATLYWYQQILGQGPKLLIQFQNNGVVDDSQLPKDRFSAERLKGVDSTLKIQPAKLEDSAVYLCASSLVGGRRVYSPLHFGNGTRLTVT.

This clone has a single count. J is TRBJ1-6 and V is TRBV6-1; D not certain. The CDR3 is 15 amino acids. Germline V gene lookup returns CDR1 MNHNS and CDR2 SASEGT. The germline V and J ends were trimmed by 7 bases and 0 bases, with 10 bases remaining between them. The CDR3 spells CASIRTNSYNSPLHF. As DNA, the CDR3 is TGTGCCAGCATAAGGACTAACTCCTATAATTCACCCCTCCACTTT.

This clone came up a few times. This sequence joins TRBV15 and TRBJ2-2; possible D gene TRBD1, 7 bases. The V end lost 4 bases, the J end lost 5 bases, and 11 bases lay between the germline ends. This CDR3 has 14 amino acids. The V gene's germline CDR1 is LNHNV and CDR2 YYDKDF (reference sequence). CDR3 loop: CATSIRGATGELFF. CDR3 bases: TGTGCCACCAGCATCAGGGGGGCTACCGGGGAGCTGTTTTTT. Together with reference TRBV15 and TRBJ2-2, the CDR3 gives the full variable domain: DAMVIQNPRYQVTQFGKPVTLSCSQTLNHNVMYWYQQKSSQAPKLLFHYYDKDFNNEADTPDNFQSRRPNTSFCFLDIRSPGLGDTAMYLCATSIRGATGELFFGEGSRLTVL.